A selection of T cell receptor beta chains follows, all from one sample in a study of T cell repertoires in aging, cancer and after chemotherapy. One entry per CDR3 protein results from TCRdb running MiXCR on the multiplex PCR reads. This sample yields about 2,500 distinct CDR3 sequences, of which 50% are seen a single time; 4.3% belongs to the top ten. Input material: blood. Source of these receptors: a human donor with a solid tumor. The conserved cysteine and the conserved F or W are not part of the CDR3 here. The size entry is marked missing in some rows and otherwise reads once, few, many or a size class.

NA | TRBJ1-1 | TRBV5-4 | ASSGSLEARGEAF
NA | TRBJ1-6 | TRBV5-6 | ASSLFRANSPLH
few | TRBJ1-5 | TRBV19 | ASGGTGNQPQH
once | TRBJ1-1 | TRBV27 | ASSSSQGREAF
NA | TRBJ1-2 | TRBV5-3 | ARSLCLPGGSHYGYT
NA | TRBJ2-1 | TRBV29-1 | SASTTSLFNEQF
NA | TRBJ1-6 | TRBV27 | ASSLSFGQGISPLH
few | TRBJ1-1 | TRBV6-5 | ASSYQRKAF
NA | TRBJ1-2 | TRBV28 | AGSGARYGYT
few | TRBJ1-4 | TRBV27 | ASSPTRLPDISEKLF
few | TRBJ2-2 | TRBV6-5 | ASSQGANTGELF
NA | TRBJ2-7 | TRBV12-3/TRBV12-4 | ASSLAWTASSYEQY
NA | TRBJ1-3 | TRBV4-2 | ASSQVGTSSGNTIY
NA | TRBJ1-5 | TRBV6-1 | ASSDQPSQRGLYNQPQH
NA | TRBJ1-1 | TRBV6-6 | ASSWTGNTEAF
NA | TRBJ2-7 | TRBV14 | ASSHMGQGASEQY
NA | TRBJ2-5 | TRBV29-1 | SVVRGQTQY
few | TRBJ2-7 | TRBV30 | AWIAGGNSLYEQY
NA | TRBJ1-6 | TRBV13 | ASSSGRRDNSPLH
few | TRBJ2-7 | TRBV11-2 | ASSLDPGLREQY
NA | TRBJ2-3 | TRBV6-1 | ASFSQGLPMDTQY
NA | TRBJ1-2 | TRBV7-3 | ASSLNPGTGGFYGYT
NA | TRBJ2-1 | TRBV30 | AWSGSSGTSGGREQF
NA | TRBJ1-1 | TRBV27 | ASRVLGNTEAF
NA | TRBJ1-5 | TRBV24-1 | ATSAAGGDQPQH
few | TRBJ2-3 | TRBV7-6 | ASTQHPGTDTQY
large | TRBJ1-2 | TRBV29-1 | SVDTPTGGYT
NA | TRBJ2-5 | TRBV19 | ASSRLGGHQETQY
NA | TRBJ1-4 | TRBV7-9 | ASSPGGAGVYEKLF
NA | TRBJ2-4 | TRBV12-3/TRBV12-4 | ASSPQGPKNIQY
NA | TRBJ2-5 | TRBV29-1 | SAGQGGTQY
NA | TRBJ2-7 | TRBV30 | AWSIDYEQY
once | TRBJ1-5 | TRBV6-1 | ASILRADRNQPQH
NA | TRBJ2-7 | TRBV18 | ASSPLDRDEQY
few | TRBJ1-2 | TRBV15 | ATSRDLKVNYGYT
NA | TRBJ2-6 | TRBV7-6 | ASSHGTGLSGANVLT
few | TRBJ2-3 | TRBV7-2 | ASSLARTDTQY
NA | TRBJ1-5 | TRBV12-5 | ASSLGPGGNQPQH
few | TRBJ1-6 | TRBV7-9 | ASSLAETGSYNSPLH
once | TRBJ1-1 | TRBV6-5 | ASSYLTGPEAF
once | TRBJ2-3 | TRBV7-7 | ASSSTGVDTQY
NA | TRBJ2-2 | TRBV11-2 | ASSLTDRGQELF
NA | TRBJ2-3 | TRBV7-6 | ASSLVYRDTQY
NA | TRBJ1-1 | TRBV6-5 | ASSLDRENTEAF
NA | TRBJ2-2 | TRBV4-2 | ASSQPGRGGGGELF
NA | TRBJ2-3 | TRBV6-2/TRBV6-3 | ASSYKANTQY
NA | TRBJ1-2 | TRBV19 | ASSISYQDGGYT
NA | NA | TRBV6-2/TRBV6-3 | ASSYSWTYYEQY
NA | TRBJ1-2 | TRBV6-1 | ASSASGGDNSYGYT
once | TRBJ2-2 | TRBV6-1 | ASSATGSAGELF
NA | TRBJ2-7 | TRBV7-9 | ASSTSGGTYKQY
NA | TRBJ2-1 | TRBV6-5 | ASSLLAGRWEQF
NA | TRBJ2-1 | TRBV18 | ASSPPGQGEHEQF
NA | TRBJ1-4 | TRBV12-3/TRBV12-4 | ASSGWRGVNEKLF